Listed below are T cell receptor beta chains from one sample, sequenced in a study of beta chain features in type 1 diabetes. Clones were read by immunoSEQ multiplex PCR, and TCRdb kept only the in-frame ones, dropping some. Counted here are fewer than 900,000 clones, roughly 16% occurring once; the ten biggest clones make up 0.02% to 0.025%. The sample taken for sequencing was naive CD4+ T cells from blood. The receptors stem from a woman between 18 and 29 years old in good health. The CDR3 runs from the conserved cysteine through the conserved F or W. A D gene is named only where the DNA matches it firmly. Rows may omit the clone size; those that give it use once, few, many or a size class.

TRBV20-1,NA,NA,TRBJ2-7,TGCAGTGCTAGGACTTCCGGGACAACCGACTTC,CSARTSGTTDF
TRBV7-9,NA,few,TRBJ2-1,TGTGCCAGCAGCTTAGCGCGGCAGCAGCAGTTCTTC,CASSLARQQQFF
TRBV11-2,NA,few,TRBJ1-5,TGTGCCAGCAGCTTAGCAGGGGCTAATCAGCCCCAGCATTTT,CASSLAGANQPQHF
TRBV5-4,TRBD2,once,TRBJ2-5,TGTGCCAGCAGCCAGAGCGCTAGCGGGGGACAAGAGACCCAGTACTTC,CASSQSASGGQETQYF
TRBV28,NA,NA,TRBJ2-7,TGTGCCAGCAGTTTAGAGGGCGAGCAGTACTTC,CASSLEGEQYF
TRBV7-2,TRBD2,few,TRBJ2-7,TGTGCCAGCAGCCCCCGGTTAGCGGGAACCCTCACAAGGGACTACGAGCAGTACTTC,CASSPRLAGTLTRDYEQYF
TRBV13,NA,few,TRBJ2-2,TGTGCCAGCAGCCTCCGGGGCCTCGGCGGGGAGCTGTTTTTT,CASSLRGLGGELFF
TRBV28,NA,few,TRBJ2-2,TGTGCCAGCCTCGGGAGTGCAGGCACCGGGGAGCTGTTTTTT,CASLGSAGTGELFF
TRBV4-3,NA,NA,TRBJ1-4,TGCGCCAGCAGCCAAGATAGTCAGGGACGCTCAACTAATGAAAAACTGTTTTTT,CASSQDSQGRSTNEKLFF
TRBV7-2,NA,NA,TRBJ2-3,TGTGCCAGCAGCTTAGCAGCGGGTGGTCCTTTCGAGGGTACGCAGTATTTT,CASSLAAGGPFEGTQYF
TRBV2,NA,NA,TRBJ1-2,TGTGCCAGCAGAGAGGGAAGGGGGGAAAGCTACACCTTC,CASREGRGESYTF
TRBV28,NA,few,TRBJ2-3,TGTGCCAGCAGTCGGGCTGGAGATACGCAGTATTTT,CASSRAGDTQYF
TRBV5-4,TRBD1,NA,TRBJ1-2,TGTGCCAGCAGCTTGGCCGGACAGGGGGCAAGAGGCTACACCTTC,CASSLAGQGARGYTF
TRBV29-1,NA,NA,TRBJ2-7,TGCAGCGCGGGGCGCGGGCAGGCCTACGAGCAGTACTTC,CSAGRGQAYEQYF
TRBV10-3,TRBD2,NA,TRBJ2-1,TGTGCCATCAGGGGGAGCGGGGGCGCCTCCTACAATGAGCAGTTCTTC,CAIRGSGGASYNEQFF
TRBV14,NA,NA,TRBJ2-3,TGTGCCAGCAGCCACGTCGGAGATACGCAGTATTTT,CASSHVGDTQYF
TRBV7-2,TRBD2,NA,TRBJ2-7,TGTGCCAGCAGCTTCGGGACTAGCGGATGGAACTACGAGCAGTACTTC,CASSFGTSGWNYEQYF
TRBV9,TRBD2,few,TRBJ2-2,TGTGCCAGCAGCCCCCGCCGCGGGAGGGACACCGGGGAGCTGTTTTTT,CASSPRRGRDTGELFF
TRBV6-1,NA,few,TRBJ2-1,TGTGCCAGCAGAGACGGGTACAATGAGCAGTTCTTC,CASRDGYNEQFF
TRBV4-2,TRBD1,NA,TRBJ1-5,TGTGCCAGCAGCCAAGACCCCTCCGGACAGGGCAATCAGCCCCAGCATTTT,CASSQDPSGQGNQPQHF
TRBV9,NA,NA,TRBJ2-3,TGTGCCAGCAGCCCGGCTAGATTCACAGATACGCAGTATTTT,CASSPARFTDTQYF
TRBV18,TRBD2,NA,TRBJ2-1,TGTGCCAGCTCACCACCGCTAGCGGGAGGTAGGGGCAATGAGCAGTTCTTC,CASSPPLAGGRGNEQFF
TRBV5-1,TRBD2,NA,TRBJ2-2,TGCGCCAGCAGCTTGGGCCCAGCGGGAACCACCGGGGAGCTGTTTTTT,CASSLGPAGTTGELFF
TRBV5-1,TRBD2,few,TRBJ2-5,TGCGCCAGCAGCCTATGGGGACTAGCGGGAGAGGTTCGAGGGGAGACCCAGTACTTC,CASSLWGLAGEVRGETQYF
TRBV2,TRBD2,few,TRBJ2-1,TGTGCCAGCAAGCGGGACTCCTACAATGAGCAGTTCTTC,CASKRDSYNEQFF
TRBV5-6,NA,NA,TRBJ2-3,TGTGCCAGCAGCTTGGACCGGCACAGCTACACAGATACGCAGTATTTT,CASSLDRHSYTDTQYF
TRBV28,NA,NA,TRBJ2-5,TGTGCCAGCAGTGGTCGGACTACCTCGAGAGAGACCCAGTACTTC,CASSGRTTSRETQYF
TRBV14,TRBD2,NA,TRBJ2-7,TGTGCCAGCAGCCAAGGGGGGGGTTGGTCCTACGAGCAGTACTTC,CASSQGGGWSYEQYF
TRBV28,NA,few,TRBJ2-6,TGTGCCAGCAGGAAGGCTGGGGCCAACGTCCTGACTTTC,CASRKAGANVLTF
TRBV11-2,TRBD1,few,TRBJ1-1,TGTGCCAGCAGCATCGGACAGGGATACACTGAAGCTTTCTTT,CASSIGQGYTEAFF
TRBV4-1,TRBD1,few,TRBJ1-4,TGCGCCAGCAGCCAAGACACAGGGGAAGTTAATGAAAAACTGTTTTTT,CASSQDTGEVNEKLFF
TRBV6-5,NA,few,TRBJ1-4,TGTGCCAGCAGTCCCCAGGTTTATGAAAAACTGTTTTTT,CASSPQVYEKLFF
TRBV5-1,NA,few,TRBJ2-3,TGCGCCAGCAGCAGCGGGACACCGATCACAGATACGCAGTATTTT,CASSSGTPITDTQYF
TRBV7-8,NA,few,TRBJ2-3,TGTGCCAGCAGCTTAGGGGGGACTCGAAGCACAGATACGCAGTATTTT,CASSLGGTRSTDTQYF
TRBV19,NA,few,TRBJ2-7,TGTGCCAGTAGCCTCGCGGGTTCGTACGAGCAGTACTTC,CASSLAGSYEQYF